These T cell receptor beta chains were read from a single sample in a study of blood T cell repertoires in COVID-19. TCRdb keeps only in-frame clones here, not all; method: immunoSEQ multiplex PCR. Altogether about 150,000 clones are present, about 85% being singletons, with the ten largest covering 0.6% to 0.7%. The sample consisted of peripheral blood. The receptors stem from a man in his sixties with COVID-19, enrolled during active disease. Each CDR3 is given with its conserved first and last residue. D genes are given only for firm matches. Clone size is shown for a subset of rows, as once, few, many or a class of expanded clone.

D gene: -; V gene: TRBV9; clone size: once; CDR3 length: 11; J gene: TRBJ1-5; CDR3 protein: CASSVRQGQHF; CDR3 DNA: TGTGCCAGCAGCGTTCGGCAGGGCCAGCATTTT
D gene: TRBD1; V gene: TRBV30; clone size: -; CDR3 length: 13; J gene: TRBJ1-5; CDR3 protein: CACNNQGGQPQHF; CDR3 DNA: TGTGCCTGCAACAACCAGGGGGGTCAGCCCCAGCATTTT
D gene: -; V gene: TRBV7-9; clone size: -; CDR3 length: 13; J gene: TRBJ2-7; CDR3 protein: CASSRRGPYEQYF; CDR3 DNA: TGTGCCAGCAGCCGACGTGGGCCCTACGAGCAGTACTTC
D gene: TRBD2; V gene: TRBV29-1; clone size: few; CDR3 length: 14; J gene: TRBJ2-6; CDR3 protein: CSVPTSAGANVLTF; CDR3 DNA: TGCAGCGTACCTACTAGCGCTGGGGCCAACGTCCTGACTTTC
D gene: TRBD1; V gene: TRBV6-4; clone size: -; CDR3 length: 15; J gene: TRBJ1-2; CDR3 protein: CASSEKGGQGGGYTF; CDR3 DNA: TGTGCCAGCAGTGAGAAAGGAGGACAGGGGGGTGGCTACACCTTC
D gene: -; V gene: TRBV6-5; clone size: once; CDR3 length: 15; J gene: TRBJ1-1; CDR3 protein: CASSYSNRANTEAFF; CDR3 DNA: TGTGCCAGCAGTTACTCGAACAGGGCGAACACTGAAGCTTTCTTT
D gene: -; V gene: TRBV14; clone size: -; CDR3 length: 16; J gene: TRBJ2-7; CDR3 protein: CASSQDLQGRPYEQYF; CDR3 DNA: TGTGCCAGCAGCCAAGACCTACAAGGGAGGCCCTACGAGCAGTACTTC
D gene: -; V gene: TRBV6-2/TRBV6-3; clone size: -; CDR3 length: 13; J gene: TRBJ2-1; CDR3 protein: CASSRQAYNEQFF; CDR3 DNA: TGTGCCAGCAGCCGACAGGCATACAATGAGCAGTTCTTC
D gene: -; V gene: TRBV9; clone size: -; CDR3 length: 14; J gene: TRBJ1-2; CDR3 protein: CASGTETPAYGYTF; CDR3 DNA: TGTGCCAGCGGCACAGAGACCCCCGCCTATGGCTACACCTTC
D gene: TRBD1; V gene: TRBV5-8; clone size: once; CDR3 length: 17; J gene: TRBJ1-4; CDR3 protein: CASSQGQASTTNEKLFF; CDR3 DNA: TGTGCCAGCAGCCAGGGACAGGCCTCTACAACTAATGAAAAACTGTTTTTT
D gene: -; V gene: TRBV6-5; clone size: -; CDR3 length: 14; J gene: TRBJ2-7; CDR3 protein: CASRGLVGSYEQYF; CDR3 DNA: TGTGCCAGCAGGGGCCTCGTTGGTTCCTACGAGCAGTACTTC
D gene: -; V gene: TRBV6-2/TRBV6-3; clone size: -; CDR3 length: 17; J gene: TRBJ2-3; CDR3 protein: CASSYQISRGGTDTQYF; CDR3 DNA: TGTGCCAGCAGTTACCAGATTTCTCGCGGGGGCACAGATACGCAGTATTTT
D gene: -; V gene: TRBV19; clone size: -; CDR3 length: 16; J gene: TRBJ1-1; CDR3 protein: CASSRAGAPSNTEAFF; CDR3 DNA: TGTGCCAGTAGCCGTGCAGGGGCCCCCTCGAACACTGAAGCTTTCTTT
D gene: TRBD1; V gene: TRBV6-4; clone size: once; CDR3 length: 17; J gene: TRBJ1-3; CDR3 protein: CASSHGTGRRSGNTIYF; CDR3 DNA: TGTGCCAGCAGTCACGGGACAGGCCGCCGCTCTGGAAACACCATATATTTT
D gene: TRBD1; V gene: TRBV14; clone size: -; CDR3 length: 14; J gene: TRBJ2-2; CDR3 protein: CASMGQGATGELFF; CDR3 DNA: TGTGCCAGCATGGGACAGGGGGCTACCGGGGAGCTGTTTTTT
D gene: TRBD1; V gene: TRBV27; clone size: once; CDR3 length: 14; J gene: TRBJ2-5; CDR3 protein: CASRGTGGSETQYF; CDR3 DNA: TGTGCCAGCAGAGGGACAGGGGGTTCCGAGACCCAGTACTTC
D gene: TRBD1; V gene: TRBV15; clone size: -; CDR3 length: 17; J gene: TRBJ1-6; CDR3 protein: CATSQDRVHSHNSPLHF; CDR3 DNA: TGTGCCACCAGCCAAGACAGGGTTCACTCACATAATTCACCCCTCCACTTT
D gene: TRBD2; V gene: TRBV18; clone size: -; CDR3 length: 15; J gene: TRBJ2-5; CDR3 protein: CASSPTLAGEETQYF; CDR3 DNA: TGTGCCAGCTCACCAACACTAGCGGGGGAAGAGACCCAGTACTTC
D gene: -; V gene: TRBV18; clone size: -; CDR3 length: 16; J gene: TRBJ2-1; CDR3 protein: CASSPLPAGHTNEQFF; CDR3 DNA: TGTGCCAGCTCACCACTCCCGGCCGGACACACCAATGAGCAGTTCTTC
D gene: -; V gene: TRBV12-3/TRBV12-4; clone size: -; CDR3 length: 13; J gene: TRBJ1-1; CDR3 protein: CASSLMGQSEAFF; CDR3 DNA: TGTGCCAGCAGTTTAATGGGGCAATCTGAAGCTTTCTTT
D gene: TRBD2; V gene: TRBV7-7; clone size: -; CDR3 length: 13; J gene: TRBJ2-1; CDR3 protein: CASSLGGSQEQFF; CDR3 DNA: TGTGCTAGCAGCTTAGGCGGGAGTCAAGAGCAGTTCTTC
D gene: TRBD1; V gene: TRBV24-1; clone size: once; CDR3 length: 14; J gene: TRBJ2-7; CDR3 protein: CATSDPDRFYEQYF; CDR3 DNA: TGTGCCACCAGTGACCCGGACAGGTTCTACGAGCAGTACTTC
D gene: -; V gene: TRBV2; clone size: -; CDR3 length: 13; J gene: TRBJ1-1; CDR3 protein: CASILTVNTEAFF; CDR3 DNA: TGTGCCAGCATCCTGACAGTGAACACTGAAGCTTTCTTT
D gene: TRBD1; V gene: TRBV3-1/TRBV3-2; clone size: -; CDR3 length: 15; J gene: TRBJ2-7; CDR3 protein: CASSARTGPSYEQYF; CDR3 DNA: TGTGCCAGCAGCGCCCGGACAGGACCGTCCTACGAGCAGTACTTC
D gene: -; V gene: TRBV7-2; clone size: -; CDR3 length: 17; J gene: TRBJ1-2; CDR3 protein: CASSPRSWTLMNYGYTF; CDR3 DNA: TGTGCCAGCAGCCCACGTTCCTGGACTCTGATGAACTATGGCTACACCTTC
D gene: -; V gene: TRBV18; clone size: -; CDR3 length: 19; J gene: TRBJ1-2; CDR3 protein: CASSPLSGSASTGSRSYTF; CDR3 DNA: TGTGCCAGCTCACCCCTGTCGGGGTCAGCTAGCACAGGGAGTAGGAGCTACACCTTC
D gene: TRBD1; V gene: TRBV27; clone size: -; CDR3 length: 16; J gene: TRBJ2-1; CDR3 protein: CASSGRGGSSYNEQFF; CDR3 DNA: TGTGCCAGCAGTGGGAGAGGGGGCAGCTCCTACAATGAGCAGTTCTTC
D gene: -; V gene: TRBV19; clone size: -; CDR3 length: 13; J gene: TRBJ2-4; CDR3 protein: CASSTGGMNIQYF; CDR3 DNA: TGTGCCAGTAGTACCGGGGGAATGAACATTCAGTACTTC
D gene: -; V gene: TRBV7-8; clone size: -; CDR3 length: 17; J gene: TRBJ1-1; CDR3 protein: CASSWTSGQPRNTEAFF; CDR3 DNA: TGTGCCAGCAGCTGGACTTCTGGACAGCCGAGGAACACTGAAGCTTTCTTT
D gene: -; V gene: TRBV7-2; clone size: few; CDR3 length: 10; J gene: TRBJ2-5; CDR3 protein: CASSLETQYF; CDR3 DNA: TGTGCCAGCAGCCTAGAGACCCAGTACTTC
D gene: TRBD1; V gene: TRBV11-3; clone size: -; CDR3 length: 13; J gene: TRBJ1-6; CDR3 protein: CASSRDRGSPLHF; CDR3 DNA: TGTGCCAGCAGCCGGGACAGGGGTTCACCCCTCCACTTT
D gene: TRBD2; V gene: TRBV11-3; clone size: -; CDR3 length: 16; J gene: TRBJ2-7; CDR3 protein: CASSLEGLAGAYEQYF; CDR3 DNA: TGTGCCAGCAGCTTGGAAGGACTAGCGGGAGCCTACGAGCAGTACTTC
D gene: -; V gene: TRBV28; clone size: -; CDR3 length: 13; J gene: TRBJ1-5; CDR3 protein: CASSQIAIRAQHF; CDR3 DNA: TGTGCCAGCAGTCAGATAGCAATCAGGGCCCAGCATTTT
D gene: TRBD1; V gene: TRBV6-2/TRBV6-3; clone size: -; CDR3 length: 14; J gene: TRBJ1-5; CDR3 protein: CASSRTGDNQPQHF; CDR3 DNA: TGTGCCAGCAGTAGGACAGGGGACAATCAGCCCCAGCATTTT
D gene: -; V gene: TRBV15; clone size: -; CDR3 length: 18; J gene: TRBJ1-5; CDR3 protein: CATSRGGSSFSGNQPQHF; CDR3 DNA: TGTGCCACCAGCAGAGGCGGCAGCAGTTTTAGCGGCAATCAGCCCCAGCATTTT
D gene: -; V gene: TRBV4-1; clone size: -; CDR3 length: 17; J gene: TRBJ2-5; CDR3 protein: CASSQERVTANQETQYF; CDR3 DNA: TGCGCCAGCAGCCAAGAAAGGGTGACAGCCAACCAAGAGACCCAGTACTTC
D gene: TRBD1; V gene: TRBV19; clone size: few; CDR3 length: 14; J gene: TRBJ2-3; CDR3 protein: CASARTGTTDTQYF; CDR3 DNA: TGTGCCAGTGCCAGGACAGGTACCACAGATACGCAGTATTTT
D gene: TRBD1; V gene: TRBV11-3; clone size: -; CDR3 length: 18; J gene: TRBJ1-1; CDR3 protein: CASSLTYTGGMVNTEAFF; CDR3 DNA: TGTGCCAGCAGCTTAACATACACAGGGGGCATGGTGAACACTGAAGCTTTCTTT
D gene: TRBD1; V gene: TRBV11-3; clone size: few; CDR3 length: 14; J gene: TRBJ1-2; CDR3 protein: CASSMGQGMYGYTF; CDR3 DNA: TGTGCCAGCAGCATGGGACAGGGGATGTATGGCTACACCTTC
D gene: -; V gene: TRBV28; clone size: -; CDR3 length: 14; J gene: TRBJ1-2; CDR3 protein: CASKNLGGFYGYTF; CDR3 DNA: TGTGCCAGTAAGAATTTGGGAGGGTTCTATGGCTACACCTTC
D gene: -; V gene: TRBV19; clone size: -; CDR3 length: 14; J gene: TRBJ1-4; CDR3 protein: CASSITGLSEKLFF; CDR3 DNA: TGTGCCAGTAGTATAACGGGACTGAGTGAAAAACTGTTTTTT
D gene: TRBD1; V gene: TRBV27; clone size: -; CDR3 length: 14; J gene: TRBJ1-2; CDR3 protein: CASSSWDRGSGYTF; CDR3 DNA: TGTGCCAGCAGTTCCTGGGACAGGGGCTCTGGCTACACCTTC
D gene: -; V gene: TRBV18; clone size: -; CDR3 length: 16; J gene: TRBJ1-2; CDR3 protein: CASSPLPQGQTLGYTF; CDR3 DNA: TGTGCCAGCTCACCACTTCCACAGGGACAAACATTAGGCTACACCTTC
D gene: TRBD1; V gene: TRBV2; clone size: -; CDR3 length: 14; J gene: TRBJ2-1; CDR3 protein: CASSPRSGGNEQFF; CDR3 DNA: TGTGCCAGCAGCCCGAGATCAGGGGGCAATGAGCAGTTCTTC